This is a list of T cell receptor beta chains from one sample in a study of T cell repertoires in cytomegalovirus infection. From the reads, TCRdb called clonotypes with MiXCR, one entry per CDR3 protein. The sample lists about 63,000 distinct CDR3 sequences, about 19% occurring once. No cognate antigen is known for these TCRs. Source: CD8+ T cells from cultured PBMCs, taken from culture after CMV antigen stimulation. These receptor sequences come from a human donor in good health (CMV status not recorded). Some clones in this sample may be carry-over from other donors' samples. Each CDR3 is given with its conserved first and last residue. The D gene is left open where the match is weak. Not all rows give a size; the values are once, few, many and, for expanded clones, a class.

V	length	J	D	size	DNA	CDR3
TRBV5-5	15	TRBJ2-7	TRBD2	few	TGTGCCAGCAGGTTAGCGGGGGGCTTTTCCTACGAGCAGTACTTC	CASRLAGGFSYEQYF
TRBV12-3/TRBV12-4	18	TRBJ1-2	TRBD1	few	TGTGCCAGCAGTTCGGGACCCGGACAGGTGATAGCTAACTATGGCTACACCTTC	CASSSGPGQVIANYGYTF
TRBV28	17	TRBJ2-1	.	few	TGTGCCAGCAGTTTAAGCCCCCATTGGAGGGAGGAAGGCGAGCAGTTCTTC	CASSLSPHWREEGEQFF
TRBV7-4	16	TRBJ1-2	.	.	TGTGCCAGCAGCTCCTTCGGCGGAAATTCTAACTATGGCTACACCTTC	CASSSFGGNSNYGYTF
TRBV7-9	14	TRBJ2-3	TRBD2	.	TGTGCCAGCAGCGCTAGCGGTAGCACAGATACGCAGTATTTT	CASSASGSTDTQYF
TRBV12-3/TRBV12-4	14	TRBJ2-3	TRBD2	few	TGTGCCAGCAGTCCGGGACTAGCTACAGATACGCAGTATTTT	CASSPGLATDTQYF
TRBV7-9	16	TRBJ2-7	TRBD2	few	TGTGCCAGCAGCCCCATCACTAGCGGCACCTCCTACGAGCAGTACTTC	CASSPITSGTSYEQYF
TRBV28	14	TRBJ1-2	TRBD1	.	TGTGCCAGCAGCCTTCCGGACAGGGTCTATGGCTACACCTTC	CASSLPDRVYGYTF
TRBV6-5	15	TRBJ1-2	.	few	TGTGCCAGCAGTTACTCGGGGAGTACTAACTATGGCTACACCTTC	CASSYSGSTNYGYTF
TRBV7-9	19	TRBJ2-7	TRBD2	.	TGTGCCAGCAGCTCGCCCCGAAGTAGCGGGGGTCATAGCTCCTACGAGCAGTACTTC	CASSSPRSSGGHSSYEQYF
TRBV27	16	TRBJ2-5	TRBD1	.	TGTGCCAGCAGTCCCCCGGGACAGGGGGCCGGAGAGACCCAGTACTTC	CASSPPGQGAGETQYF
TRBV19	14	TRBJ2-7	.	.	TGTGCCAGTAGTCGCTCGGGTGTCGTCTACGAGCAGTACTTC	CASSRSGVVYEQYF
TRBV7-7	16	TRBJ2-3	.	.	TGTGCCAGCAGCTTAGTCCCCCAGAGCTCCTCAGATACGCAGTATTTT	CASSLVPQSSSDTQYF
TRBV4-1	18	TRBJ2-6	TRBD2	many	TGCGCCAGCAGCCGACAATTAGCGGGGGGGTCTGGGGCCAACGTCCTGACTTTC	CASSRQLAGGSGANVLTF
TRBV6-2/TRBV6-3	13	TRBJ1-1	.	.	TGTGCCAGCAGTTACACCGATGGGACTGAAGCTTTCTTT	CASSYTDGTEAFF
TRBV7-9	15	TRBJ2-5	TRBD1	few	TGTGCCAGCAGCCTGACCAGGACAGGCCAAGAGACCCAGTACTTC	CASSLTRTGQETQYF
TRBV7-6	13	TRBJ1-1	.	.	TGTGCCAGCAGCGGGGGGCTAGGGGCTGAAGCTTTCTTT	CASSGGLGAEAFF
TRBV7-2	16	TRBJ2-3	TRBD2	few	TGTGCCAGCAGCCGAGGGCGGGGGAGGATTGCAGATACGCAGTATTTT	CASSRGRGRIADTQYF
TRBV6-5	15	TRBJ2-6	.	.	TGTGCCAGCAGTTACATGAGGTCTGGGGCCAACGTCCTGACTTTC	CASSYMRSGANVLTF
TRBV7-2	15	TRBJ2-2	TRBD2	.	TGTGCCAGCAGCTTAACAGCGGGGGTCACCGGGGAGCTGTTTTTT	CASSLTAGVTGELFF
TRBV18	14	TRBJ2-7	.	few	TGTGCCAGCTCACCACTCGACAGCATCTACGAGCAGTACTTC	CASSPLDSIYEQYF
TRBV7-9	13	TRBJ1-2	.	few	TGTGCCAGCAGCGCCTACGACCGGGATGGCTACACCTTC	CASSAYDRDGYTF
TRBV6-5	14	TRBJ2-3	.	few	TGTGCCAGCAGTTACTCGGGGTCGAGGGATACGCAGTATTTT	CASSYSGSRDTQYF